These T cell receptor beta chains were read from a single sample in a study of cytomegalovirus exposure and HLA in healthy donors. Sequenced by immunoSEQ multiplex PCR; TCRdb stores in-frame clones only, minus some. This sample has some 29,000 clones, with 35% to 50% found just once. Sequencing used PBMCs. The receptors shown here come from a woman aged 45-65 years in good health and CMV-seronegative. CDR3s include the opening cysteine and the closing phenylalanine or tryptophan. A D gene is named only where the DNA matches it firmly. Where a row states a size, it is once, few, many or the class of an expanded clone; other rows omit it.

clone size	J gene	CDR3 length	D gene	V gene	CDR3 DNA	CDR3 protein
few	TRBJ1-5	14	TRBD1	TRBV28	TGTGCCAGCAGATCCAAGGGGACAGGGGAGCCCCAGCATTTT	CASRSKGTGEPQHF
-	TRBJ2-1	13	TRBD2	TRBV28	TGTGCCAGCAGTTTAGGGACTAGCTGGTACCTGTTCTTC	CASSLGTSWYLFF
-	TRBJ1-2	16	-	TRBV6-6	TGTGCCAGCACCCCCCCCGGGCGGGGGGTGGACTATGGCTACACCTTC	CASTPPGRGVDYGYTF
-	TRBJ2-2	17	TRBD2	TRBV5-1	TGCGCCAGCAGCTTCATAGCGGGGGGGCCGAGCACCGGGGAGCTGTTTTTT	CASSFIAGGPSTGELFF
-	TRBJ1-1	14	-	TRBV28	TGTGCCAGCAGTCTATACAGGGAAAACACTGAAGCTTTCTTT	CASSLYRENTEAFF
few	TRBJ2-2	16	TRBD1	TRBV12-5	TGTGCTAGTGGTTCTTCCGGGACAGGGGACACCGGGGAGCTGTTTTTT	CASGSSGTGDTGELFF
few	TRBJ2-5	16	TRBD1	TRBV5-1	TGCGCCAGCAGCCCAACCGGGACAGGGATCCAAGAGACCCAGTACTTC	CASSPTGTGIQETQYF
-	TRBJ2-2	14	TRBD1	TRBV5-1	TGCGCCAGCAGCTTGGAACAGGGGTCCGGGGAGCTGTTTTTT	CASSLEQGSGELFF
-	TRBJ2-7	16	TRBD1	TRBV9	TGTGCCAGCAGCGTACAAGCTCAGGTAGCAGGGGGCGAGCAGTACTTC	CASSVQAQVAGGEQYF
-	TRBJ1-1	15	-	TRBV18	TGTGCCAGCTCACCCGGGGGACGGGTGAACACTGAAGCTTTCTTT	CASSPGGRVNTEAFF
-	TRBJ1-1	18	TRBD1	TRBV5-1	TGCGCCAGCAGCTTGGTTGGTACCGGGACAGGGATGAACACTGAAGCTTTCTTT	CASSLVGTGTGMNTEAFF
few	TRBJ2-1	16	-	TRBV11-3	TGTGCCAGCAGCTTGCAGGGGGGTTTGTCTTACAATGAGCAGTTCTTC	CASSLQGGLSYNEQFF
-	TRBJ2-1	18	TRBD2	TRBV5-1	TGCGCCAGCAGCTTGGGACTAGCGGGCGCTCTCTTCTACAATGAGCAGTTCTTC	CASSLGLAGALFYNEQFF
once	TRBJ2-3	16	TRBD2	TRBV5-4	TGTGCCAGCAGCTTGAGACTAGCGGGGGGCACAGATACGCAGTATTTT	CASSLRLAGGTDTQYF
-	TRBJ1-1	13	-	TRBV27	TGTGCCAGCCGAAACCGGGGGAACACTGAAGCTTTCTTT	CASRNRGNTEAFF
few	TRBJ1-2	13	-	TRBV5-6	TGTGCCAGCAGCTATGGACAGTACCATGGCTACACCTTC	CASSYGQYHGYTF
-	TRBJ1-4	14	-	TRBV30	TGTGCCTGGAGTGTATTGGGGGGAATCGAAAAACTGTTTTTT	CAWSVLGGIEKLFF
few	TRBJ2-7	12	TRBD1	TRBV28	TGTGCCACCCAGACTTTAAACAGGGGGCAGTACTTC	CATQTLNRGQYF
-	TRBJ2-4	13	-	TRBV7-2	TGTGCCAGCAGCTTAGGAGCTGTAAACATTCAGTACTTC	CASSLGAVNIQYF
few	TRBJ1-1	9	-	TRBV6-6	TGTGCCAGCAGACACCGGGATCACTTT	CASRHRDHF
-	TRBJ1-2	15	TRBD1	TRBV7-9	TGTGCCAGCACCGCCGACCGGGGACAGGGATTCGGCTACACCTTC	CASTADRGQGFGYTF
-	TRBJ2-5	16	TRBD2	TRBV27	TGTGCCAGCAGTCCGGGGACTAGCGGGGGGGGAGAGACCCAGTACTTC	CASSPGTSGGGETQYF
-	TRBJ2-2	16	TRBD2	TRBV30	TGTGCCTGGAGTTCTGGCGGGGGGGGGAACACCGGGGAGCTGTTTTTT	CAWSSGGGGNTGELFF
-	TRBJ2-1	15	-	TRBV5-4	TGTGCCAGCAGCTTGGACAGGAACTCCTACAATGAGCAGTTCTTC	CASSLDRNSYNEQFF
few	TRBJ1-5	15	-	TRBV5-1	TGCGCCAGCAGCTTGGAAGGGGCTCCCAATCAGCCCCAGCATTTT	CASSLEGAPNQPQHF
-	TRBJ2-7	13	-	TRBV6-1	TGTTTTTTCAAGCAGAAGGCGGCATACGAGCAGTACTTC	CFFKQKAAYEQYF
-	TRBJ1-1	14	-	TRBV7-9	TGTGCCAGCAGCTTATCACAGGGACACACTGAAGCTTTCTTT	CASSLSQGHTEAFF
few	TRBJ1-5	15	-	TRBV19	TGTGCCAGTACTCTGGGAGGGTTTTACGGTCAGCCCCAGCATTTT	CASTLGGFYGQPQHF